What follows describes a single T cell receptor (beta chain). Antigen specificity is unknown. The PCR employed 60 Vbeta primers together with 13 Jbeta primers. Method: immunoSEQ multiplex PCR; TCRdb's copy keeps in-frame clones and lacks some. This repertoire includes some 60,000 clones. This CDR3 contains 16 residues. Trimming left V 2 bases short and J 5 bases short, with 18 bases between. The V gene's germline CDR1 is MNHNS and CDR2 SASEGT. The data were obtained in a study of cytomegalovirus exposure and HLA in healthy donors. Points from the study as a whole: Reportedly, HLA-A and HLA-B alleles of most subjects were accurately predicted from TCR beta. A later analysis showed TCR association rates differing by HLA locus, peaking at DRB1 and lowest at HLA-C.

This rearrangement joins TRBV6-1 to TRBJ1-1; tentatively, D is TRBD1 (5 bases). The TCR comes from a man under 40 in good health and CMV-seropositive. The specimen sequenced was PBMCs. The CDR3 nucleotides read TGTGCCAGCAGTGAATCGTTAGGCCAGGGAAGGACTGAAGCTTTCTTT. This gives the protein CASSESLGQGRTEAFF.